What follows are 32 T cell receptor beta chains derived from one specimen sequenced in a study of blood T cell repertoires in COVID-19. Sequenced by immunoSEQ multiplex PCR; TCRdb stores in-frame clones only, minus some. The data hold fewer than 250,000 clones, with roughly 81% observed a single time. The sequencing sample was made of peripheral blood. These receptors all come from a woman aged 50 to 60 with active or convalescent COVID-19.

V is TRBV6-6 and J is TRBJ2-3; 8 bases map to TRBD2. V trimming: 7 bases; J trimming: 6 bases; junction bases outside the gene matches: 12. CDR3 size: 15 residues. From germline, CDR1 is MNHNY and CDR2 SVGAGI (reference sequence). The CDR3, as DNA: TGTGCCAGCACTCGGGGGGGGCTCCTCACGGATACGCAGTATTTT. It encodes CASTRGGLLTDTQYF.

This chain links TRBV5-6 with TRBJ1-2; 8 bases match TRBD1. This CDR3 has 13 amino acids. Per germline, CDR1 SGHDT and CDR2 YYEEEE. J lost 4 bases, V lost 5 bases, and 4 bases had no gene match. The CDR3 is CASRPTGVYGYTF. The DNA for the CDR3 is TGTGCCAGCAGGCCGACAGGGGTCTATGGCTACACCTTC. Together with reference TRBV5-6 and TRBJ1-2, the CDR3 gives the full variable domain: DAGVTQSPTHLIKTRGQQVTLRCSPKSGHDTVSWYQQALGQGPQFIFQYYEEEERQRGNFPDRFSGHQFPNYSSELNVNALLLGDSALYLCASRPTGVYGYTFGSGTRLTVV.

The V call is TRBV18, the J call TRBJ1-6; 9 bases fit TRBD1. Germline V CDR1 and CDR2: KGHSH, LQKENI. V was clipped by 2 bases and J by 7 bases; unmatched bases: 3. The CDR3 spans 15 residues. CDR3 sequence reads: CASSPEQGANSPLHF. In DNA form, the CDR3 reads TGTGCCAGCTCACCAGAACAGGGGGCGAATTCACCCCTCCACTTT.

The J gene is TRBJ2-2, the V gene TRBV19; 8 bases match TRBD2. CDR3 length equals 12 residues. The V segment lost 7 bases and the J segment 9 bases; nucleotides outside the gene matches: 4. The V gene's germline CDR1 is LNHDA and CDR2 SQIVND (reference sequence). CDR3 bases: TGTGCCAGTATCGCGGGGGGTCGGGAGCTGTTTTTT. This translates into CASIAGGRELFF.

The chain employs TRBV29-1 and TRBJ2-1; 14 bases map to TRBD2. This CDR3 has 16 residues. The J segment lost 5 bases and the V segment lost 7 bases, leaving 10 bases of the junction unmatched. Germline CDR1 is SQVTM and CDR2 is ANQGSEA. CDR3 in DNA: TGCAGCGCTAGGGGACTAGCGGGAGCGGGCGACAATGAGCAGTTCTTC. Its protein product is CSARGLAGAGDNEQFF.

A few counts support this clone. CDR3 nucleotide sequence: TGCGCCAGCAGCCCCCAGGGGGCGATGGAGACCCAGTACTTC. Translation: CASSPQGAMETQYF. The chain recombines TRBV5-1 with TRBJ2-5; 8 bases align to TRBD1. CDR1 SGHRS and CDR2 YFSETQ come from the germline V gene. V trimming: 4 bases; J trimming: 5 bases; junction bases outside the gene matches: 7. This CDR3 has 14 amino acids.

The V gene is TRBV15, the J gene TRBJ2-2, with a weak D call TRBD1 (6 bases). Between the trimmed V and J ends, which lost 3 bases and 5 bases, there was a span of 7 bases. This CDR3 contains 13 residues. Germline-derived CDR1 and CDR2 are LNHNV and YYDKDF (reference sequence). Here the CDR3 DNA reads TGTGCCACCAGCAGGACAGGAACCGGGGAGCTGTTTTTT. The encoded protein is CATSRTGTGELFF.

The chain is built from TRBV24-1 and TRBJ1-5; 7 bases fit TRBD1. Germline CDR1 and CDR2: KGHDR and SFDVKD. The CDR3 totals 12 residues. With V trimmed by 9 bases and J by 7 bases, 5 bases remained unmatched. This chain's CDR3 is CATGAGGQPQHF. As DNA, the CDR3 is TGTGCCACCGGGGCAGGGGGACAGCCCCAGCATTTT.

CDR3 in DNA: TGTGCCAGCAGCTGGGGCGCAGGGGGGAACACTGAAGCTTTCTTT. It translates to CASSWGAGGNTEAFF. The rearrangement uses TRBV11-2 and TRBJ1-1, with 7 positions matching TRBD1. The ends lost 4 bases at V and 1 base at J; junction bases unmatched: 6. This CDR3 comprises 15 residues. Looked up from germline, CDR1 is SGHAT and CDR2 is FQNNGV.

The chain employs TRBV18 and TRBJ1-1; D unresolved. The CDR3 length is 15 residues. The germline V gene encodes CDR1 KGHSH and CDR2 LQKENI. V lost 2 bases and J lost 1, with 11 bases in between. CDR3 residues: CASSPWSVSNTEAFF. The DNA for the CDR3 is TGTGCCAGCTCACCATGGTCAGTTTCGAACACTGAAGCTTTCTTT.

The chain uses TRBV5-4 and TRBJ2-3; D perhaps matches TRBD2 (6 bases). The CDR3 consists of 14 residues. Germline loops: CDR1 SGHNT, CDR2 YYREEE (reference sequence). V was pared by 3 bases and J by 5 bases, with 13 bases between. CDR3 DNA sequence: TGTGCCAGCAGCTATAGTAGCGGTGGAGATACGCAGTATTTT. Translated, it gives CASSYSSGGDTQYF.

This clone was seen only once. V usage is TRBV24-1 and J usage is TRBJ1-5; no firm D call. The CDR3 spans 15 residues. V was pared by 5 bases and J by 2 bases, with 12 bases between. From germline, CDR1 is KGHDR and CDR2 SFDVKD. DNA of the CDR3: TGTGCCACCAGTGGCGAGGGTGCGGGCAATCAGCCCCAGCATTTT. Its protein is CATSGEGAGNQPQHF.

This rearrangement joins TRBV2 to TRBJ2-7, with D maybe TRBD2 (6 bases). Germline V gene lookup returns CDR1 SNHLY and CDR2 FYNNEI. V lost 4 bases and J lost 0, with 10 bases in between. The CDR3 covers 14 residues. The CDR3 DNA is TGTGCCAGCAGTGTCCCTAGCGACTCCTACGAGCAGTACTTC. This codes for CASSVPSDSYEQYF.

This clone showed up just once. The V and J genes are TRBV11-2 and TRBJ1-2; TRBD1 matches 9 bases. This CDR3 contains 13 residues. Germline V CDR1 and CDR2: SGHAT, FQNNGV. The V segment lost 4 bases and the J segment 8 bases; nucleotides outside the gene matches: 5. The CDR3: CASSSGQGGGYTF. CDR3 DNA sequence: TGTGCCAGCAGCTCGGGACAGGGCGGGGGCTACACCTTC.

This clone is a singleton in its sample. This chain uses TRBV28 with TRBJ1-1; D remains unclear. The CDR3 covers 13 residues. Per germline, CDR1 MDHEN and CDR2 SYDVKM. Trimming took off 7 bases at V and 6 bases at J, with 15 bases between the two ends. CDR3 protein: CASITYTPPEAFF. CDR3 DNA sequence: TGTGCCAGCATCACATACACCCCTCCTGAAGCTTTCTTT.

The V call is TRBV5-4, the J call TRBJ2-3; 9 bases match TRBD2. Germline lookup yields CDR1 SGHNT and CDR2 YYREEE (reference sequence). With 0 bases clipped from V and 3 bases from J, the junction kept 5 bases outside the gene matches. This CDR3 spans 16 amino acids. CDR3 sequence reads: CASSLAASGVTDTQYF. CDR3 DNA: TGTGCCAGCAGCTTGGCTGCTAGCGGGGTTACAGATACGCAGTATTTT.

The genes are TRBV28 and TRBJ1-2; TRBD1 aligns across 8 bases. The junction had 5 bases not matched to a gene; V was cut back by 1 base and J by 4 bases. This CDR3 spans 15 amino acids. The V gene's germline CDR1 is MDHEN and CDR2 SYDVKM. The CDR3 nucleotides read TGTGCCAGCAGTTTATTGGGGACAGGCTCCTATGGCTACACCTTC. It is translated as CASSLLGTGSYGYTF.

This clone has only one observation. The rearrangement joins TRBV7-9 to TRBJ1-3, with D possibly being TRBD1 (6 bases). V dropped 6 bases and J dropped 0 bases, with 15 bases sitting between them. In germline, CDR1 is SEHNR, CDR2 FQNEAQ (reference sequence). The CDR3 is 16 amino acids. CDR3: CASRRGQGNSGNTIYF. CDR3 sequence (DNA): TGTGCCAGCAGGAGGGGCCAGGGGAACTCTGGAAACACCATATATTTT.

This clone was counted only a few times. The CDR3 DNA reads TGTGCCAGTAGTTTTTTAACAGGGGCTCAGGGGCAGCCCCAGCATTTT. This translates into CASSFLTGAQGQPQHF. This chain joins TRBV19 and TRBJ1-5; TRBD1 aligns across 7 bases. Per the germline V gene, CDR1 is LNHDA and CDR2 is SQIVND (reference sequence). V was clipped by 5 bases and J by 7 bases; unmatched bases: 14. The CDR3 has 16 residues.

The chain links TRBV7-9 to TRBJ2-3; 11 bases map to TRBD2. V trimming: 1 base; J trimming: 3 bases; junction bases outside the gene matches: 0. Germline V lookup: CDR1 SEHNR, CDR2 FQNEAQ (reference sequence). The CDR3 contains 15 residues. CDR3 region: CASSLGLAGTDTQYF. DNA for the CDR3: TGTGCCAGCAGCTTAGGACTAGCGGGGACAGATACGCAGTATTTT.

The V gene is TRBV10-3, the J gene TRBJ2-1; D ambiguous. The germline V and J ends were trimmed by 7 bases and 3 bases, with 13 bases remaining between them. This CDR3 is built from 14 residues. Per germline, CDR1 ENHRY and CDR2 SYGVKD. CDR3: CAIKFSDIYNEQFF. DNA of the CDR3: TGTGCCATCAAGTTTAGTGACATCTACAATGAGCAGTTCTTC.

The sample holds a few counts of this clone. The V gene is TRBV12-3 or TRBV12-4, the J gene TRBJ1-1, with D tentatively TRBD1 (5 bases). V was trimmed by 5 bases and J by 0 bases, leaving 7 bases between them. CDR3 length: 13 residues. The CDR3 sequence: CASSQDMNTEAFF. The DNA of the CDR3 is TGTGCCAGCAGTCAGGACATGAACACTGAAGCTTTCTTT.

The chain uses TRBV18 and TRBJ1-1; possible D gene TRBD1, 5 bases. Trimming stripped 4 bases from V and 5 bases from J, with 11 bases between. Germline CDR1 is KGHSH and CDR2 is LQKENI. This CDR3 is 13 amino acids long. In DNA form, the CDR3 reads TGTGCCAGCTCACTCGACAAGGGGACTGAAGCTTTCTTT. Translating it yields CASSLDKGTEAFF.

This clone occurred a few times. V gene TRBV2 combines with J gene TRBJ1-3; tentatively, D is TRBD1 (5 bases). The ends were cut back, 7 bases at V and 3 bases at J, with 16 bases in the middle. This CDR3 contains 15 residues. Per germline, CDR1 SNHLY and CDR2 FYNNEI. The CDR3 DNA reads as TGTGCCAGCAATTCCGGAGGGGCGCTTGGAAACACCATATATTTT. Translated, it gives CASNSGGALGNTIYF.

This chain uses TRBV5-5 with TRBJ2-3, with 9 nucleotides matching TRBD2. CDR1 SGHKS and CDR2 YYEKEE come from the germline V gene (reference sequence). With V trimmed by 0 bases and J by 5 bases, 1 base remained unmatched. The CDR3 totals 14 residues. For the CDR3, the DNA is TGTGCCAGCAGCTTGGTTAGCGGGGGAGATACGCAGTATTTT. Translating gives CASSLVSGGDTQYF.

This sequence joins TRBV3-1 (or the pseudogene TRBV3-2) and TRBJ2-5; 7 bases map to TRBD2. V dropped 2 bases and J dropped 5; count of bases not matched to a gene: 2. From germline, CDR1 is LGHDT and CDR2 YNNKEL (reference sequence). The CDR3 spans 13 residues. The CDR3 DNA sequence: TGTGCCAGCAGCCAATGGCGGGGGGAGACCCAGTACTTC. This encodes CASSQWRGETQYF.

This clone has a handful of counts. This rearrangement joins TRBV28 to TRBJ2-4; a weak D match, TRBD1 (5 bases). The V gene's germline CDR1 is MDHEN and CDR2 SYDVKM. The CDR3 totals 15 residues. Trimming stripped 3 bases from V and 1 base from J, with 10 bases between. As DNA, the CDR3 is TGTGCCAGCAGTTTCAGGGAAACGGCCAAAAACATTCAGTACTTC. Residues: CASSFRETAKNIQYF.

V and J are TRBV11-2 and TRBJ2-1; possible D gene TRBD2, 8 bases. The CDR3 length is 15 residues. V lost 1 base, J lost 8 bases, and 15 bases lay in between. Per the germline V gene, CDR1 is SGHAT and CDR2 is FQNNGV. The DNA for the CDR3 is TGTGCCAGCAGCTTAGGAACGGGAGGGGGCGATGAGCAGTTCTTC. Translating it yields CASSLGTGGGDEQFF.

The CDR3 nucleotides are TGCGCCAGCAGCTTTCCCTCGGGACAACCCTCTGGGGCCAACGTCCTGACTTTC. It encodes CASSFPSGQPSGANVLTF. This chain connects TRBV5-1 to TRBJ2-6, with D maybe TRBD1 (6 bases). The CDR3 has 18 amino acids. The V end was cut by 2 bases, the J end by 0 bases, with 15 bases between. Germline lookup yields CDR1 SGHRS and CDR2 YFSETQ.

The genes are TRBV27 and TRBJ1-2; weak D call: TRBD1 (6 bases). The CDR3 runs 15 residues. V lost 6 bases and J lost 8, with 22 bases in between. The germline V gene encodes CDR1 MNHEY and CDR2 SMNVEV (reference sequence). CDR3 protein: CASSPNTQGLGGYTF. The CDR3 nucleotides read TGTGCCAGCAGCCCGAACACGCAGGGGCTAGGGGGCTACACCTTC.

CDR3 in DNA: TGTGCCAGCAGCCTTAGCCTAACAGGGTTGAACAATGAGCAGTTCTTC. Its translation: CASSLSLTGLNNEQFF. The rearrangement joins TRBV5-4 to TRBJ2-1; D may be TRBD1 (6 bases). CDR1 and CDR2 from the germline V gene are SGHNT and YYREEE (reference sequence). The V and J ends lost 4 bases and 5 bases respectively, with 19 bases between them. The CDR3 has 16 residues. Full variable domain (missing parts from reference TRBV5-4 and TRBJ2-1): ETGVTQSPTHLIKTRGQQVTLRCSSQSGHNTVSWYQQALGQGPQFIFQYYREEENGRGNFPPRFSGLQFPNYSSELNVNALELDDSALYLCASSLSLTGLNNEQFFGPGTRLTVL.

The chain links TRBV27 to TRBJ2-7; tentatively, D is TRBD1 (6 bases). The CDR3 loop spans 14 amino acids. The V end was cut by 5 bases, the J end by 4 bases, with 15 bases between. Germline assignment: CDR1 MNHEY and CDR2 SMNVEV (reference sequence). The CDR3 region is CASSLDGTLYEQYF. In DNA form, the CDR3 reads TGTGCCAGCAGTCTCGACGGGACATTATACGAGCAGTACTTC.